This TCR beta chain originates from a study of early T cells in non-severe SARS-CoV-2 infection. Study-wide context: The study sequenced bulk RNA from unsorted whole blood, with chains unpaired.

This clonotype was seen repeatedly, ten times or more. CDR1 MGHRA and CDR2 YSYEKL come from the germline V gene. V was pared by 1 base and J by 0 bases, with 7 bases of the junction left unmatched. CDR3 length: 18 residues. The TCR library protocol was used to attach unique molecular identifiers. These identifiers were attached to individual cDNA molecules. TCRdb independently ran MiXCR on the 5' RACE reads; one entry per CDR3 protein. The sample records 75,000 to 80,000 distinct CDR3 sequences, approximately 11% being singletons. The sequences come from whole blood, collected at baseline. This sequence was found in an adult who was a healthcare worker with PCR-confirmed SARS-CoV-2 infection or an uninfected control (not recorded which). The chain joins TRBV4-1 to TRBJ2-1; 9 bases line up with TRBD2. The CDR3 region is CASSQGWAGGPSYNEQFF. In DNA, the CDR3 is TGCGCCAGCAGCCAAGGCTGGGCGGGGGGGCCCTCCTACAATGAGCAGTTCTTC.